This T cell receptor beta chain was recovered during a study of T cells in Graves' hyperthyroidism and ophthalmopathy. This clonotype has just a few counts. At least 3 on the Clinical Activity Score was recorded for ophthalmopathy patients, who also had NOSPECS grade at least 4 and duration under 3 months. Germline trimming cut 5 bases from V and 6 bases from J; bases unmatched to any gene: 6. The CDR3 has 14 amino acids. Germline-derived CDR1 and CDR2 are MNHEY and SMNVEV (reference sequence). There were TCR beta CDR3 regions amplified from RNA transcripts. TCR CDR3 regions were first amplified by RT-PCR with HTBI primers. One entry per CDR3 protein results from TCRdb running MiXCR on the multiplex PCR reads. Of 400,000 to 450,000 distinct CDR3 sequences in the sample, roughly 14% were seen once.

The chain links TRBV27 to TRBJ2-2; 7 bases align to TRBD2. The sequence was collected from a young man with Graves' ophthalmopathy. Sequenced input: blood. The CDR3 is CASSLETSPGELFF. CDR3 sequence (DNA): TGTGCCAGCAGTCTAGAGACTAGCCCCGGGGAGCTGTTTTTT.